One and the same sample provided the 2 T cell receptor beta chains below, sequenced in a study of blood T cells in healthy people across ages. Through a sample-barcoded 5' primer and a J-beta primer mix, a second PCR was run for roughly 7 to 11 cycles. One entry per CDR3 protein, called by TCRdb with MiXCR from the 5' RACE reads. The sample lists some 860,000 distinct CDR3 sequences; more than 55% were seen once. The source material was blood. These TCRs come from a man in his forties in good health.

V and J are TRBV27 and TRBJ2-1, with unresolved D. The germline V gene encodes CDR1 MNHEY and CDR2 SMNVEV (reference sequence). The CDR3 extends over 15 amino acids. The V gene lost 4 bases and the J gene lost 6 bases, with 16 bases spanning the gap. This CDR3 is CASSSPAYSPNEQFF. In DNA form, the CDR3 reads TGTGCCAGCAGTTCCCCGGCCTACAGCCCCAATGAGCAGTTCTTC.

The V gene is TRBV20-1, the J gene TRBJ2-1; 11 nucleotides align to TRBD2. The J segment lost 8 bases and the V segment lost 4 bases, leaving 13 bases of the junction unmatched. Germline V lookup: CDR1 DFQATT, CDR2 SNEGSKA (reference sequence). The CDR3 has 16 residues. CDR3 amino acids: CSANPYTSGSNYEQFF. The CDR3 nucleotides are TGCAGTGCTAATCCTTATACTAGCGGGAGTAACTATGAGCAGTTCTTC.